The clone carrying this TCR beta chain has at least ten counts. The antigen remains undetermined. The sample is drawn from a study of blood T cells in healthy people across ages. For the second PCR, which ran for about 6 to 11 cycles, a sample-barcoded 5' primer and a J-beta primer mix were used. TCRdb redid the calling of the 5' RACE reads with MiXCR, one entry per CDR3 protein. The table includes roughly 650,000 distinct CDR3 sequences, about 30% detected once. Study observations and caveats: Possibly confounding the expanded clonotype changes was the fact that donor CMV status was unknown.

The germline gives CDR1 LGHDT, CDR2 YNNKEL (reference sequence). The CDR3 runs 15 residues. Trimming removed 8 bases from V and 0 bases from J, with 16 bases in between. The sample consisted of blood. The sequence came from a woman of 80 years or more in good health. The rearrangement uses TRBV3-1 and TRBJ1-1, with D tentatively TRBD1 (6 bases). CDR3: CASRTSDRLNTEAFF. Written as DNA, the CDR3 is TGTGCCAGCCGGACCTCAGACAGGCTGAACACTGAAGCTTTCTTT.